This T cell receptor beta chain derives from a study of T cells in Graves' hyperthyroidism and ophthalmopathy. This clonotype was detected ten times or more. Stable hyperthyroidism: no ophthalmopathy progression over 18 months of follow-up. The hyperthyroidism was newly diagnosed and had lasted under 2 months; the patients were aged 18 to 65. Template material for amplifying TCR beta CDR3 regions consisted of RNA transcripts. With the HTBI primer set, the TCR CDR3 went through a first round of RT-PCR. TCRdb independently ran MiXCR on the multiplex PCR reads; one entry per CDR3 protein. The repertoire consists of 700,000 to 850,000 distinct CDR3 sequences, with just over 35% occurring once and the leading ten covering roughly 30%. V shed 6 bases and J 8 bases; nucleotides not matched to a gene: 18. CDR1 and CDR2 (germline): MNHNY, SVGAGI (reference sequence). The CDR3 totals 16 residues.

The sequence was obtained from a woman aged 35 to 49 with Graves' hyperthyroidism. The gene calls are TRBV6-6 and TRBJ1-2, with 7 nucleotides matching TRBD1. The sequencing sample was made of blood. CDR3 coding DNA: TGTGCCAGCAGCCATCGACAGGGTCGTAGGATGGGCGGCTACACCTTC. It encodes CASSHRQGRRMGGYTF.